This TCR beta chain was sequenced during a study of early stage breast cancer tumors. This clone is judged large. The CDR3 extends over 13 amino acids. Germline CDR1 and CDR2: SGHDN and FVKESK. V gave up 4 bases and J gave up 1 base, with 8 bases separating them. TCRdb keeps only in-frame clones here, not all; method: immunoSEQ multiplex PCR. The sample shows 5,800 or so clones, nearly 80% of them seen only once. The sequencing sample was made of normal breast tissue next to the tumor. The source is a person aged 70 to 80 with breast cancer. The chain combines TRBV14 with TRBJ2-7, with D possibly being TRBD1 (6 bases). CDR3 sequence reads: CASSLDSSYEQYF. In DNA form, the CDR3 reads TGTGCCAGCAGCCTGGACAGTTCCTACGAGCAGTACTTC.